One sample yielded the 5 T cell receptor beta chains listed below, sequenced in a study of blood T cells in healthy people across ages. Through a sample-barcoded 5' primer and a J-beta primer mix, a second PCR was run for roughly 6 to 11 cycles. One entry per CDR3 protein results from TCRdb running MiXCR on the 5' RACE reads. The sample has roughly 930,000 distinct CDR3 sequences, around 49% seen once. Sequences were obtained from blood. The receptors stem from a man aged 25-40 years in good health.

This clonotype was counted only a few times. The chain combines TRBV4-1 with TRBJ2-7, with D possibly being TRBD2 (5 bases). CDR1 and CDR2 (germline): MGHRA, YSYEKL. Trimming left V 6 bases short and J 5 bases short, with 14 bases between. There are 13 residues in the CDR3. The CDR3 reads CASRPGNRDEQYF. The CDR3, as DNA: TGCGCCAGCAGACCCGGGAATCGGGACGAGCAGTACTTC.

This clonotype was seen a few times. Compared with germline, one end of the junction differs, possibly owing to a read error. The chain joins TRBV12-3 or TRBV12-4 to TRBJ2-7, with 7 bases identical to TRBD1. CDR3 length: 20 amino acids. In DNA, the CDR3 is TGTGCCAGCAGTTCCGACGACCTCCCAACAGGGGATCATAGGTCCTACGAGCGGTACTTC. Amino acids: CASSSDDLPTGDHRSYERYF.

The chain uses TRBV5-1 and TRBJ2-1; D is uncertain. The CDR3 runs to 12 residues. The V end was cut by 2 bases, the J end by 5 bases, with 5 bases between. CDR1 and CDR2 from the germline V gene are SGHRS and YFSETQ. The CDR3 nucleotides read TGCGCCAGCAGCTTCGCGGACAATGAGCAGTTCTTC. Protein product: CASSFADNEQFF.

As regards this clonotype: A much larger clone is a single base away; this may be a read error. The rearrangement joins TRBV29-1 to TRBJ2-1, with D unclear. Germline V gives CDR1 SQVTM, CDR2 ANQGSEA. This CDR3 contains 10 residues. The CDR3 here is CSAGANERFF. The CDR3 region has the DNA TGCAGCGCGGGTGCTAATGAGCGGTTCTTC.

This clonotype was counted between two and nine times. This chain links TRBV20-1 with TRBJ2-3; D ambiguous. The CDR3 loop spans 13 amino acids. The V end lost 2 bases, the J end lost 4 bases, and 10 bases lay between the germline ends. The V gene's germline CDR1 is DFQATT and CDR2 SNEGSKA (reference sequence). The CDR3 bases are TGCAGTGCTAGATATGGTGCCGCAGATACGCAGTATTTT. Translated, it gives CSARYGAADTQYF.